The present entry profiles one T cell receptor (beta chain) with its context. Its antigen is currently unknown. The germline V gene encodes CDR1 KGHSH and CDR2 LQKENI. The length of the CDR3 is 13 residues. The V end was cut by 6 bases, the J end by 8 bases, with 14 bases between. The entry originates in a study of shared clonotypes between healthy human individuals. Study results and limitations: Having only a few donors restricted how much genetic and exposure-history diversity was captured. At large depth, rarefaction still showed sorted-subset sequencing to be incomplete.

The material for each subset, its genomic DNA, was split evenly across several immunoSEQ plates. Sequenced by immunoSEQ multiplex PCR; TCRdb stores in-frame clones only, minus some. The sample lists about 1 million clones; about 75% were seen once. This chain joins TRBV18 and TRBJ2-1; unclear D gene. Sequencing was performed on memory CD4+ T cells sorted from blood. Subset here: CD45RA-negative fraction. This clonotype was sampled from a man in his late teens or twenties in good health. The CDR3: CASSGSLWDEQFF. CDR3 sequence (DNA): TGTGCCAGCTCTGGTAGCCTCTGGGATGAGCAGTTCTTC.